This T cell receptor (beta chain) was sequenced for a study of identical twins. Whole-study results and caveats: Out-of-frame beta sequences exhibited a weaker degree of excess twin sharing. Low generation probability was overrepresented in out-of-frame alpha sequences shared by twins. Researchers caution that invariant MAIT and iNKT cells could partly confound zero-insertion analyses.

Template switching added a universal primer site; cDNA carried unique molecular identifiers. TCRdb re-called the 5' RACE reads through MiXCR, storing one row per CDR3 protein. The data show around 490,000 distinct CDR3 sequences, with about 20% seen just once and around 0.5% held by the top ten. The table lists this clonotype with a few counts. Its matching antigen is unknown. CDR3 size: 14 residues. V lost 5 bases to trimming and J lost 7 bases, with 15 bases between them. The germline gives CDR1 MNHEY, CDR2 SMNVEV (reference sequence). These sequences were also reported in another study, on yellow fever vaccine responses in identical twins.

The rearrangement uses TRBV27 and TRBJ2-1, with D maybe TRBD2 (6 bases). The TCR sequence derives from a woman aged 18-29 years in good health. Sequences were obtained from CD4+ T cells sorted from blood. The CDR3 loop reads CASSALPSVNEQFF. Written as DNA, the CDR3 is TGTGCCAGCAGTGCCTTACCTAGCGTTAATGAGCAGTTCTTC.